This T cell receptor beta chain came from a study of cytomegalovirus exposure and HLA in healthy donors. Study outcomes and limitations: Differences between HLA loci emerged in a later analysis of TCR association rates, with DRB1 most and HLA-C fewest.

Of note for this clone: The antigen is unknown.

Researchers ran the PCR with 60 Vbeta and 13 Jbeta primers. The assay was immunoSEQ multiplex PCR, and TCRdb's table has in-frame clones only and misses some. The sample consists of over 150,000 clones, roughly 65% of them appearing once. CDR3 length: 15 residues. V was clipped by 5 bases and J by 0 bases; unmatched bases: 4. Germline assignment: CDR1 SEHNR and CDR2 FQNEAQ (reference sequence). The TCR was taken from a woman under 30 in good health and CMV-seropositive. The sample was PBMCs. The V call is TRBV7-9, the J call TRBJ1-3; the match to TRBD1 covers 7 bases. CDR3: CASSARGNSGNTIYF. As DNA, the CDR3 is TGTGCCAGCAGCGCCAGGGGGAACTCTGGAAACACCATATATTTT.